These T cell receptor beta chains were read from a single sample in a study of T-cell memory formation after mild COVID-19. TCRdb fed the 5' RACE reads into MiXCR, producing one record per CDR3 protein. Seen here are about 400,000 distinct CDR3 sequences, 20% to 30% observed once, and the top ten hold about an eighth. The sample taken for sequencing was PBMCs or a T cell subset sorted from them (not recorded which). The receptors here all came from an adult woman who had mild COVID-19 (a few samples of this study predate the infection). Cell type and time point are not known. The CDR3 runs from the conserved cysteine through the conserved F or W. A D gene is named only where the DNA matches it firmly. Size values are once, few and many counts, or a class for expanded clones, and some rows have none.

v_gene	len	d_gene	abundance	j_gene	CDR3nt	CDR3aa
TRBV6-2/TRBV6-3	12	.	few	TRBJ2-7	TGTGCCAGCCACGGCTACTCCTACGAGCAGTACTTC	CASHGYSYEQYF
TRBV6-1	15	.	.	TRBJ2-1	TGTGCCAGCAGTGAAGCGGGGGGCACCTACAATGAGCAGTTCTTC	CASSEAGGTYNEQFF
TRBV6-7	14	TRBD1	.	TRBJ1-1	TGTGCCAGCAGTGCGTGGACAGGCGGGACTGAAGCTTTCTTT	CASSAWTGGTEAFF
TRBV5-5	14	.	.	TRBJ2-5	TGTGCCAGCAGCTTGGATCACGGGCAAGAGACCCAGTACTTC	CASSLDHGQETQYF
TRBV7-9	13	.	.	TRBJ2-1	TGTGCCAGCAGCCCACTCACGGTCCCGTGGCAGTTCTTC	CASSPLTVPWQFF
TRBV6-5	12	.	.	TRBJ2-1	TGTGCCAGCTGGACCATTTACAATGAGCAGTTCTTC	CASWTIYNEQFF
TRBV25-1	15	.	.	TRBJ1-4	TGTGCCAGCAGTGAATCGACACTCCTAGGGGAAAAACTGTTTTTT	CASSESTLLGEKLFF
TRBV28	14	.	few	TRBJ2-5	TGTGCCAGCAGTTTACCTCAGGGCCCAGAGACCCAGTACTTC	CASSLPQGPETQYF
TRBV6-2/TRBV6-3	16	.	few	TRBJ1-2	TGTGCCAGCACCCATAAGAGGGCCAGTACTAACTATGGCTACACCTTC	CASTHKRASTNYGYTF
TRBV27	16	.	.	TRBJ1-5	TGTGCCACCCTACCCCAAGCCGGGGGTGGCAGGGCGCCCCAGCATTTT	CATLPQAGGGRAPQHF
TRBV12-3/TRBV12-4	15	.	few	TRBJ2-2	TGTGCCAGCAGTCCTCAGGGACAGAACACCGGGGAGCTGTTTTTT	CASSPQGQNTGELFF
TRBV20-1	12	.	.	TRBJ2-7	TGCAGTGCTAGAGGTATCGCCTACGAGCAGTACTTC	CSARGIAYEQYF
TRBV21-1	14	.	.	TRBJ2-3	TGTGCCAGTCCGGGACTAGCGGCCACAGATACGCAGTATTTT	CASPGLAATDTQYF
TRBV7-9	15	.	.	TRBJ2-7	TGTGCCAGCAGCCCAGACCGAGGGAAGGCGTACGAGCAGTACTTC	CASSPDRGKAYEQYF